One and the same sample provided the 14 T cell receptor beta chains below, sequenced in a study of blood T cell repertoires in COVID-19. Clones were sequenced by immunoSEQ multiplex PCR, and TCRdb holds only the in-frame ones, with some missing. Of fewer than 150,000 clones in the sample, roughly 83% are singletons; the top ten hold about 15%. The specimen was peripheral blood. The receptors were sampled from a woman in her forties or fifties with acute or convalescent COVID-19.

A note on this clone: A junction end diverges from the germline sequence, so it may reflect a read error. The chain recombines TRBV15 with TRBJ1-5; 8 bases are a match to TRBD1. CDR3 length: 14 amino acids. Germline V gene sequence: CDR1 LNHNV, CDR2 YYDKDF (reference sequence). The CDR3 sequence: CATSRDRGNQPQHF. As DNA, the CDR3 is TGTGCCACCAGCCGAGACAGGGGTAATCAGCCCCAGCATTTT.

The chain couples TRBV10-3 to TRBJ1-6, with TRBD1 matching over 9 bases. The CDR3 has 14 amino acids. The V gene's germline CDR1 is ENHRY and CDR2 SYGVKD. The junction had 4 bases not matched to a gene; V was cut back by 6 bases and J by 7 bases. CDR3 in amino acids: CAIRLDRGNSPLHF. CDR3 bases: TGTGCCATCAGACTCGACAGGGGGAATTCACCCCTCCACTTT.

This clone has more than one count but fewer than ten. The chain employs TRBV2 and TRBJ1-6; D is unclear. V lost 8 bases and J lost 6, with 11 bases in between. Germline lookup yields CDR1 SNHLY and CDR2 FYNNEI. The CDR3 runs 13 residues. CDR3 coding DNA: TGTGCCAGCTTTGGCAGCGTTAATTCACCCCTCCACTTT. Protein: CASFGSVNSPLHF.

DNA for the CDR3: TGTGCCAGCAGTTCCCCCGGGACAGGGACCAATGAGCAGTTCTTC. It codes for CASSSPGTGTNEQFF. This chain uses TRBV6-2 or TRBV6-3 with TRBJ2-1, with 9 bases fitting TRBD1. Trimming removed 4 bases from V and 6 bases from J; junction bases left unmatched: 7. Looked up from germline, CDR1 is MNHEY and CDR2 is SVGEGT. The CDR3 has 15 residues.

The sample holds one count of this clone. The chain is built from TRBV21-1 and TRBJ2-7; the table names TRBD2, a call not compared with the DNA. TRBV21-1 is termed a pseudogene. This CDR3 has 20 amino acids. The CDR3 reads CASSKGGGRTGPPPVYEQYF. CDR3 sequence (DNA): TGTGCCAGCAGCAAAGGTGGTGGGAGGACGGGCCCGCCGCCGGTTTACGAGCAGTACTTC.

The rearrangement links TRBV18 to TRBJ2-3; D is uncertain. Germline V gene sequence: CDR1 KGHSH, CDR2 LQKENI. This CDR3 is built from 16 residues. Trimming pared 0 bases from V and 1 base from J, leaving 11 bases between. The DNA for the CDR3 is TGTGCCAGCTCACCACCGGCTAGGAAAGGCACAGATACGCAGTATTTT. Protein product: CASSPPARKGTDTQYF.

The chain couples TRBV4-1 to TRBJ1-4, with a weak D call TRBD1 (5 bases). Trimming took off 1 base at V and 1 base at J, with 16 bases between the two ends. In germline, CDR1 is MGHRA, CDR2 YSYEKL. This CDR3 spans 18 amino acids. Written as DNA, the CDR3 is TGCGCCAGCAGCCAAGCCGGGGGGTGGGAGGAAACTAATGAAAAACTGTTTTTT. It yields the protein CASSQAGGWEETNEKLFF.

This chain joins TRBV5-1 and TRBJ1-2; 9 bases are shared with TRBD1. The germline V gene encodes CDR1 SGHRS and CDR2 YFSETQ. This CDR3 spans 14 amino acids. Unmatched junction bases numbered 3, after V lost 4 bases and J lost 2 bases. The CDR3 is CASSPGQGNYGYTF. For the CDR3, the DNA is TGCGCCAGCAGCCCGGGACAGGGAAACTATGGCTACACCTTC. The full variable domain, in which reference TRBV5-1 and TRBJ1-2 provide the parts outside the CDR3, is KAGVTQTPRYLIKTRGQQVTLSCSPISGHRSVSWYQQTPGQGLQFLFEYFSETQRNKGNFPGRFSGRQFSNSRSEMNVSTLELGDSALYLCASSPGQGNYGYTFGSGTRLTVV.

J is TRBJ1-2 and V is TRBV20-1, with no clear D. There are 11 residues in the CDR3. V dropped 3 bases and J dropped 8 bases, with 10 bases sitting between them. Germline CDR1 DFQATT, CDR2 SNEGSKA (reference sequence). The CDR3 DNA reads as TGCAGTGCTAGTTTCGGGAACGGCTACACCTTC. It specifies CSASFGNGYTF.

The chain links TRBV5-1 to TRBJ2-7, with D perhaps matching TRBD1 (5 bases). Trimming left V 6 bases short and J 3 bases short, with 13 bases between. There are 13 residues in the CDR3. Germline V lookup: CDR1 SGHRS, CDR2 YFSETQ. CDR3 in amino acids: CASTRQLIYEQYF. For the CDR3, the DNA is TGCGCCAGCACCCGACAGTTGATCTACGAGCAGTACTTC.

This clone was recorded only once. The CDR3 is CATSDFSTGELFF. For the CDR3, the DNA is TGTGCCACCAGTGATTTTTCGACCGGGGAGCTGTTTTTT. V usage is TRBV24-1 and J usage is TRBJ2-2; D not resolved. Germline CDR1 and CDR2: KGHDR and SFDVKD. CDR3 size: 13 residues. Trimming took 1 base from V and 5 from J, leaving 4 bases between them.

This chain uses TRBV18 with TRBJ1-6, with 8 bases that match TRBD1. V lost 3 bases, J lost 8 bases, and 6 bases stayed unmatched. Germline V gene data show CDR1 as KGHSH and CDR2 as LQKENI. This CDR3 comprises 15 residues. The CDR3 is CASSPTGQGDSPLHF. CDR3 in DNA: TGTGCCAGCTCACCGACAGGACAGGGCGATTCACCCCTCCACTTT. The variable domain in full, completed from reference TRBV18 and TRBJ1-6, reads NAGVMQNPRHLVRRRGQEARLRCSPMKGHSHVYWYRQLPEEGLKFMVYLQKENIIDESGMPKERFSAEFPKEGPSILRIQQVVRGDSAAYFCASSPTGQGDSPLHFGNGTRLTVT.

This clone was detected only once. The chain uses TRBV5-1 and TRBJ1-1, with 9 bases identical to TRBD1. CDR1 is SGHRS and CDR2 is YFSETQ in the germline V gene. V was pared by 4 bases and J by 4 bases, with 14 bases of the junction left unmatched. CDR3 size: 17 residues. CDR3 coding DNA: TGCGCCAGCAGCGTGTACAATCCGGGACAGGGTCCCACTGAAGCTTTCTTT. This codes for CASSVYNPGQGPTEAFF.

This clone was counted a single time. The chain couples TRBV9 to TRBJ2-3; 13 positions match TRBD2. This CDR3 comprises 16 residues. The germline V gene encodes CDR1 SGDLS and CDR2 YYNGEE. Trimming took 3 bases from V and 4 from J; bases not matched to a gene: 5. The CDR3 region has the DNA TGTGCCAGCAGCGCTACTAGCGGGGGGGCCTCAGATACGCAGTATTTT. It is translated as CASSATSGGASDTQYF.